Reported below is one T cell receptor beta chain. Its antigen specificity is not known. Base qualities are not at hand, and no much larger clone is one base apart. Participants in the prospective study were aged about 18 to 95 years, lived in over 20 United States geographic areas, and enrolled through a virtual design. Cohort assignment in the prospective study relied on participant-reported clinical history from a screening survey and a study questionnaire. A participant counted as exposed if, within 2 weeks of entering the study, that participant had been in contact with someone who had a PCR-confirmed or clinician-diagnosed COVID-19 case. Mobile phlebotomists in the prospective study collected whole blood, serum and a nasopharyngeal or oropharyngeal swab from every participant. Additional blood draws and questionnaires over an approximately two-month period could optionally be provided by prospective study participants. Before DNA extraction, prospective study blood samples were shipped either frozen or at room temperature.

From cysteine to phenylalanine, the CDR3 is 16 amino acids long. The only DNA kept is the CDR3, 48 bases in frame from the first base. A distance of 22 bases separates the germline ends of V and J, which lose 4 bases and 9 bases respectively. CDR1 and CDR2 are read off the germline V gene (reference sequence) as LGHDT and YNNKEL. The immunoSEQ Assay, a bias-controlled multiplex PCR, was used to amplify TCRbeta CDR3 regions from genomic DNA. The paper's processing steps were these. The number of nucleated cells in each sample was estimated from the amplification of reference gene primers within the assay. Sequence reads were collapsed and filtered to measure the absolute abundance of every unique TCRbeta CDR3 rearrangement. Productive Simpson clonality was computed per sample as the square root of Simpson's diversity index over productive rearrangements. This immuneACCESS table, as held by TCRdb, lists in-frame sequences with V and J called but not all clones. Of the missing ones, under half trace to an unresolved V gene in checked studies; the others have no known cause. V, J and clone size reflect that table, while D and trimming were determined from the DNA. The sample table holds roughly 250,000 clones, of which about 87% were seen once. Of the sample, around 3.1% falls within the top ten clones.

The data were obtained in a study of blood T cell repertoires in COVID-19 (dated by TCRdb to the early 2020s). As for the study more broadly: Collaborator samples came from the United States, Italy and Spain and covered acute and convalescent phases of COVID-19. The material from the prospective study consisted of cDNA or gDNA derived from T cells, B-cell-depleted T cells, or PBMCs. The dataset comprised deeply sampled blood TCRbeta repertoires from subjects exposed to, actively infected with, or recovered from COVID-19. The repertoires were made available in a free public database intended to serve as a resource for research on the immune response to SARS-CoV-2. The samples were drawn from two sources: the first 160 participants of the ongoing ImmuneRACE study, and 950 to 1,500 subjects contributed by 6 global collaborators. A de-identified subject ID, COVID-19 status, age in years and sex were almost always included in the sample metadata. HLA class I and class II types, where available, came from metadata supplied by the sample provider rather than from assay-based typing.

What the study reported, not specific to this receptor: Clinical and demographic metadata were provided uncurated, with the amount varying by source and participant.

Sequencing was performed on PBMCs or T cells enriched from blood (not recorded which). The rearranged chain carries TRBV3-1 (or the pseudogene TRBV3-2) and TRBJ2-1; TRBD2 is perhaps the D gene, given 7 matching bases. This clonotype was sampled from a middle-aged woman who had been exposed to COVID-19. The CDR3 here reads CASSLSGTRRGGEQFF. The nucleotide sequence is TGTGCCAGCAGCCTGTCCGGGACACGGAGGGGGGGTGAGCAGTTCTTC.